This T cell receptor (beta chain) was recorded in a study of blood T cells in healthy people across ages. As to this clonotype: Its antigen is still unknown.

Overall study results and limits: Expanded clonotype changes were possibly confounded by unknown donor CMV status. Older age went with lower TCR beta diversity per million T cells, in a roughly linear way.

The CDR3 loop spans 16 amino acids. The germline V gene encodes CDR1 LGHNA and CDR2 YNFKEQ. A sample-barcoded 5' primer and a J-beta primer mix were used in a second PCR of roughly 7 to 11 cycles. Every cDNA molecule carried a tag from a template-switch adaptor bearing 12 random nucleotides. MiXCR, run by TCRdb on the 5' RACE reads, gives a single entry per CDR3 protein. Of hundreds of thousands of distinct CDR3 sequences listed, approximately 60% are singletons. This sequence originates from a man aged 35 to 55 in good health. The V call is TRBV4-2, the J call TRBJ2-1, with 7 bases aligning to TRBD2. With the DNA end fitting TRBJ2-7 better, the J assignment may be wrong. The sequenced material came from blood. CDR3 region: CASSQEKGLHYNEQYF. CDR3 bases: TGTGCCAGCAGCCAAGAGAAGGGACTACATTACAATGAGCAGTACTTC.